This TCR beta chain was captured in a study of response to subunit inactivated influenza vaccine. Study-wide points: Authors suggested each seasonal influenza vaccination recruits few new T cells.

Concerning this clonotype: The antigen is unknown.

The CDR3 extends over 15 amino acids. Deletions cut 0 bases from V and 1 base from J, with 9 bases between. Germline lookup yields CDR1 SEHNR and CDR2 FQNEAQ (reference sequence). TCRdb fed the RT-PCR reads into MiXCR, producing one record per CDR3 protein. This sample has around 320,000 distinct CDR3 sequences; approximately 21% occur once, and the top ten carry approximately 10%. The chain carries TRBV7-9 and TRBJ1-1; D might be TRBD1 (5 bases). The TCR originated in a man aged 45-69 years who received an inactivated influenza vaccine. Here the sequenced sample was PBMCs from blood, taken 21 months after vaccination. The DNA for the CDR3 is TGTGCCAGCAGCTTAGCGTTTGGGGCGAACACTGAAGCTTTCTTT. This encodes CASSLAFGANTEAFF.